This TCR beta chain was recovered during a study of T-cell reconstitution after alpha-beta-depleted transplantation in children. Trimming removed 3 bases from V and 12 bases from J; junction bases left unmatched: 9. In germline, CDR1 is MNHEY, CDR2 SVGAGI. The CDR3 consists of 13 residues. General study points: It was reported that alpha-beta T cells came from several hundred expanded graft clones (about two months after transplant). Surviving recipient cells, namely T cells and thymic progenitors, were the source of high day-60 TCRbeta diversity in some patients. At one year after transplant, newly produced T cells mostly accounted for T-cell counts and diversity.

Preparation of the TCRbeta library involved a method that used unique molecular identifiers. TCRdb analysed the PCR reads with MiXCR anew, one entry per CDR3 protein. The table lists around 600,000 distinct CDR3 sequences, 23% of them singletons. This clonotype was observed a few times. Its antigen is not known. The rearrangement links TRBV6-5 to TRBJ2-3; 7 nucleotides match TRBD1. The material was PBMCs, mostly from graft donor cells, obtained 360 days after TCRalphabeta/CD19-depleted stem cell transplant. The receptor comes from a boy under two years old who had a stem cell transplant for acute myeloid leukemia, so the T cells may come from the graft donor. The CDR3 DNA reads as TGTGCCAGCAGTTATTCCGGGACAGCGCCCCAGTATTTT. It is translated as CASSYSGTAPQYF.